This T cell receptor (beta chain) was sequenced during a study of shared clonotypes between healthy human individuals. TCRdb's table, derived via immunoSEQ multiplex PCR, lists solely in-frame clones and lacks some. Of approximately 2.1 million clones listed, approximately 93% were seen once; the top ten hold around 0.4%. This CDR3 comprises 13 residues. The V end was cut by 4 bases, the J end by 7 bases, with 13 bases between. Germline V gene data show CDR1 as LGHNA and CDR2 as YSLEER. The clonotype was recovered from a man aged 18 to 30 in good health. Some clones in this sample may be carry-over from other donors' samples. Sequencing input: naive CD4+ T cells from PBMCs. The subset here: CD45RA+ positively selected. The V gene is TRBV4-3, the J gene TRBJ1-1; D call uncertain. CDR3 nucleotide sequence: TGCGCCAGCAGCCGGGTCCGGCTCGATGAAGCTTTCTTT. This gives the protein CASSRVRLDEAFF.